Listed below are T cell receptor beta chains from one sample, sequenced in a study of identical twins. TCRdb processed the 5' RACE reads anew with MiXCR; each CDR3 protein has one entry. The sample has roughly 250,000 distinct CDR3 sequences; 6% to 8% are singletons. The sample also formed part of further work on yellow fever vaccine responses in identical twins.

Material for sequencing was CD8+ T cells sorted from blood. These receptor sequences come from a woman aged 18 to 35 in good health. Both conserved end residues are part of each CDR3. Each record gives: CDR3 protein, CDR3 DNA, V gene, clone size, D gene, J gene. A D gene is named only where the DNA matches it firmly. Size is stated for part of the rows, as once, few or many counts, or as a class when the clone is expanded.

CASSQDWLAGVQETQYF | TGCGCCAGCAGCCAAGATTGGCTAGCGGGCGTCCAAGAGACCCAGTACTTC | TRBV4-1 | few | TRBD2 | TRBJ2-5
CASGPTGTGNEKLFF | TGTGCCAGCGGGCCTACCGGGACAGGAAATGAAAAACTGTTTTTT | TRBV7-9 | many | TRBD1 | TRBJ1-4
CASSYGGLQFF | TGTGCCAGCAGTTATGGAGGACTTCAGTTCTTC | TRBV6-5 | few | - | TRBJ2-1
CASGGGGESPGANVLTF | TGTGCCAGCGGAGGCGGGGGAGAATCCCCTGGGGCCAACGTCCTGACTTTC | TRBV12-3/TRBV12-4 | - | TRBD2 | TRBJ2-6
CASSPSDRGTGELFF | TGTGCCAGCAGCCCGTCCGACAGGGGCACCGGGGAGCTGTTTTTT | TRBV12-3/TRBV12-4 | - | TRBD1 | TRBJ2-2
CASSRTSPGELFF | TGTGCCAGCAGTAGGACTAGCCCCGGGGAGCTGTTTTTT | TRBV28 | many | TRBD2 | TRBJ2-2
CASSLDPANYGYTF | TGTGCCAGCAGCTTAGATCCGGCAAACTATGGCTACACCTTC | TRBV7-8 | many | - | TRBJ1-2
CASSSGSSDTQYF | TGTGCCAGCAGCTCGGGAAGTTCAGATACGCAGTATTTT | TRBV28 | many | - | TRBJ2-3
CSARDYERGHTGELFF | TGCAGTGCTAGAGATTATGAACGGGGCCACACCGGGGAGCTGTTTTTT | TRBV20-1 | many | - | TRBJ2-2
CASSLGFSTDTQYF | TGTGCCAGCAGCTTGGGGTTTAGCACAGATACGCAGTATTTT | TRBV7-9 | few | - | TRBJ2-3
CASSRPTDTQYF | TGTGCCAGCAGTCGCCCCACAGATACGCAGTATTTT | TRBV27 | - | - | TRBJ2-3
CASSLVPGVQPQHF | TGTGCCAGCAGTTTAGTACCAGGGGTTCAGCCCCAGCATTTT | TRBV12-3/TRBV12-4 | - | - | TRBJ1-5
CASSQSYPTGSSYEQYF | TGTGCCAGCAGTCAATCTTACCCCACAGGGTCGTCCTACGAGCAGTACTTC | TRBV28 | many | - | TRBJ2-7
CASSLYALVYSSYNEQFF | TGTGCCAGCAGCTTATACGCTCTAGTCTACAGCTCCTACAATGAGCAGTTCTTC | TRBV11-2 | many | - | TRBJ2-1
CASRAGMNTGELFF | TGTGCCAGCAGAGCGGGCATGAACACCGGGGAGCTGTTTTTT | TRBV28 | many | - | TRBJ2-2
CASSWGYLGEPSYEQYF | TGTGCCAGCAGCTGGGGTTATTTAGGAGAGCCCTCCTACGAGCAGTACTTC | TRBV5-7 | many | - | TRBJ2-7